A single sample gave rise to the 32 T cell receptor beta chains below, sequenced in a study of T cells in Graves' hyperthyroidism and ophthalmopathy. RNA transcripts provided the source from which TCR beta CDR3 regions were amplified. The study used the HTBI primer set for a first-round RT-PCR of the TCR CDR3. One entry per CDR3 protein, called by TCRdb with MiXCR from the multiplex PCR reads. Seen here are 500,000 to 600,000 distinct CDR3 sequences, about 43% observed once, and the top ten hold around 20%. What was sequenced was peripheral blood or thyroid tissue (not recorded which). These receptors came from an adult woman with Graves' disease, either hyperthyroidism or ophthalmopathy (not recorded which).

Turning to this clonotype: A junction end diverges from the germline sequence, so it may reflect a read error. This sequence joins TRBV5-5 and TRBJ1-2; D remains ambiguous. CDR1 is SGHKS and CDR2 is YYEKEE in the germline V gene (reference sequence). The length of the CDR3 is 9 residues. CDR3 DNA sequence: TGCGCCACAGACTATGGCTACACCTTC. This gives the protein CATDYGYTF.

In this sample, this clonotype turned up many times. The chain is built from TRBV20-1 and TRBJ2-7, with 11 nucleotides matching TRBD2. Germline CDR1 DFQATT, CDR2 SNEGSKA (reference sequence). V gave up 5 bases and J gave up 3 bases; unmatched junction bases: 12. The CDR3 extends over 16 amino acids. CDR3 amino acids: CSAVTSGRYRDYEQYF. The CDR3 DNA is TGCAGTGCTGTTACTAGCGGGAGATATCGTGACTACGAGCAGTACTTC.

This clonotype was observed at least ten times. The V call is TRBV7-2, the J call TRBJ2-7, with D possibly matching TRBD2 (6 bases). CDR1 and CDR2 from the germline V gene are SGHTA and FQGNSA. V shed 4 bases and J shed 8 bases, with 24 bases lying between them. The CDR3 extends over 16 amino acids. CDR3 sequence (DNA): TGTGCCAGCAGCTCCCTCCTCCGAGCCACGGGAGCGAAGCAGTACTTC. This sequence encodes CASSSLLRATGAKQYF.

The table lists this clonotype with a few counts. This chain uses TRBV29-1 with TRBJ2-7; D is possibly TRBD1 (5 bases). The CDR3 spans 13 residues. Per the germline V gene, CDR1 is SQVTM and CDR2 is ANQGSEA. V dropped 3 bases and J dropped 1 base, with 10 bases sitting between them. The CDR3 coding sequence is TGCAGCGTTGAGACAGCAGAATCCTACGAGCAGTACTTC. Translating it yields CSVETAESYEQYF.

The table lists this clonotype with many counts. The rearrangement uses TRBV11-2 and TRBJ1-3, with TRBD1 matching 7 bases. Germline-derived CDR1 and CDR2 are SGHAT and FQNNGV. Germline trimming cut 2 bases from V and 0 bases from J; bases unmatched to any gene: 1. CDR3 length equals 15 residues. CDR3 in DNA: TGTGCCAGCAGCTTAAGACAGGGCTCTGGAAACACCATATATTTT. Translated: CASSLRQGSGNTIYF. The full variable domain, with the rest looked up from reference TRBV11-2 and TRBJ1-3, is EAGVAQSPRYKIIEKRQSVAFWCNPISGHATLYWYQQILGQGPKLLIQFQNNGVVDDSQLPKDRFSAERLKGVDSTLKIQPAKLEDSAVYLCASSLRQGSGNTIYFGEGSWLTVV.

The V call is TRBV7-9, the J call TRBJ2-3, with D possibly matching TRBD1 (5 bases). Germline V gene sequence: CDR1 SEHNR, CDR2 FQNEAQ (reference sequence). This CDR3 comprises 17 residues. Trimming cost V 5 bases and J 4 bases, with 22 bases left between them. The CDR3 DNA is TGTGCCAGCAGCACGAGATTAAGGGGCAGGGTTGCAGATACGCAGTATTTT. Amino acids: CASSTRLRGRVADTQYF. The full variable domain, in which reference TRBV7-9 and TRBJ2-3 provide the parts outside the CDR3, is DTGVSQNPRHKITKRGQNVTFRCDPISEHNRLYWYRQTLGQGPEFLTYFQNEAQLEKSRLLSDRFSAERPKGSFSTLEIQRTEQGDSAMYLCASSTRLRGRVADTQYFGPGTRLTVL.

This sequence joins TRBV5-1 and TRBJ1-6; maybe TRBD1 (5 bases). Germline assignment: CDR1 SGHRS and CDR2 YFSETQ. There are 15 residues in the CDR3. With 0 bases removed from V and 8 bases from J, the gap between germline ends came to 12 bases. CDR3 DNA sequence: TGCGCCAGCAGCTTGGTTATGGGGGTCGATTCACCCCTCCACTTT. Translation gives CASSLVMGVDSPLHF.

On this clonotype: This could be a read error, since a much larger clone is one nucleotide away. The rearrangement joins TRBV5-5 to TRBJ2-7; 8 bases line up with TRBD2. This CDR3 is built from 15 residues. The germline CDR1 and CDR2 sequences are SGHKS and YYEKEE (reference sequence). This chain's CDR3 is CAGSSTSGTVYEQYF. The CDR3 region has the DNA TGTGCCGGCAGCTCTACTAGCGGAACCGTCTACGAGCAGTACTTC. The entire variable domain, with the rest obtained from reference TRBV5-5 and TRBJ2-7, is as follows: DAGVTQSPTHLIKTRGQQVTLRCSPISGHKSVSWYQQVLGQGPQFIFQYYEKEERGRGNFPDRFSARQFPNYSSELNVNALLLGDSALYLCAGSSTSGTVYEQYFGPGTRLTVT.

In this sample, this clonotype turned up many times. The rearrangement links TRBV7-2 to TRBJ1-2; no firm D call. This CDR3 contains 12 residues. Between the trimmed V and J ends, which lost 5 bases and 2 bases, there was a span of 6 bases. CDR1 SGHTA and CDR2 FQGNSA come from the germline V gene. CDR3 sequence: CASSPANYGYTF. CDR3 DNA: TGTGCCAGCAGCCCCGCAAACTATGGCTACACCTTC.

This clonotype has only a few counts. J is TRBJ2-2 and V is TRBV7-2; 10 positions agree with TRBD2. The CDR3 extends over 15 amino acids. The trim removed 4 bases at V and 7 bases at J, leaving 6 bases unmatched. Germline CDR1 and CDR2: SGHTA and FQGNSA. CDR3 protein: CASSSPGLANGELFF. The CDR3 DNA reads as TGTGCCAGCAGCTCTCCGGGACTAGCGAACGGGGAGCTGTTTTTT.

This clonotype appeared many times. V is TRBV7-2 and J is TRBJ2-2; TRBD2 matches at 7 bases. The CDR3 runs 16 residues. Germline V CDR1 and CDR2: SGHTA, FQGNSA. Trimming removed 5 bases from V and 3 bases from J; junction bases left unmatched: 9. CDR3: CASSPLGGRDTGELFF. The CDR3 DNA reads TGTGCCAGCAGCCCCCTGGGGGGGAGAGACACCGGGGAGCTGTTTTTT.

V and J are TRBV7-9 and TRBJ2-2; D may be TRBD1 or TRBD2 (6 bases each). The length of the CDR3 is 16 residues. CDR1 is SEHNR, CDR2 FQNEAQ, per germline (reference sequence). Trimming cost V 6 bases and J 1 base, with 15 bases left between them. The CDR3 is CASSFLGGGNTGELFF. The CDR3 region has the DNA TGTGCCAGCAGTTTCCTGGGGGGCGGGAACACCGGGGAGCTGTTTTTT. Drawing the rest from reference TRBV7-9 and TRBJ2-2, the complete variable domain is DTGVSQNPRHKITKRGQNVTFRCDPISEHNRLYWYRQTLGQGPEFLTYFQNEAQLEKSRLLSDRFSAERPKGSFSTLEIQRTEQGDSAMYLCASSFLGGGNTGELFFGEGSRLTVL.

This clonotype was found a few times. V and J are TRBV2 and TRBJ2-5; no firm D call. In germline, CDR1 is SNHLY, CDR2 FYNNEI. Between the trimmed V and J ends, which lost 4 bases and 5 bases, there was a span of 14 bases. CDR3 length: 14 residues. The CDR3 DNA sequence: TGTGCCAGCAGTGGATGGCGTGCGATGGAGACCCAGTACTTC. This translates into CASSGWRAMETQYF. The full variable domain, completed using reference TRBV2 and TRBJ2-5, is EPEVTQTPSHQVTQMGQEVILRCVPISNHLYFYWYRQILGQKVEFLVSFYNNEISEKSEIFDDQFSVERPDGSNFTLKIRSTKLEDSAMYFCASSGWRAMETQYFGPGTRLLVL.

The chain couples TRBV24-1 to TRBJ1-2, with no clear D. This CDR3 is built from 15 residues. Germline values: CDR1 KGHDR, CDR2 SFDVKD. V lost 4 bases to trimming and J lost 7 bases, with 18 bases between them. The CDR3 DNA reads as TGTGCCACCAGTGACCCCATCGACTCAACGGGTGGCTACACCTTC. Amino acid sequence: CATSDPIDSTGGYTF.

The CDR3 reads CSARVVEGGNQPQHF. The CDR3 coding sequence is TGCAGTGCTAGAGTTGTGGAGGGAGGCAATCAGCCCCAGCATTTT. The chain uses TRBV20-1 and TRBJ1-5; D is unresolved. The CDR3 is 15 amino acids. V was trimmed by 1 base and J by 2 bases, leaving 12 bases between them. Germline assignment: CDR1 DFQATT and CDR2 SNEGSKA (reference sequence).

This clonotype was detected many times. V and J are TRBV7-9 and TRBJ2-7; D is ambiguous. Germline-derived CDR1 and CDR2 are SEHNR and FQNEAQ (reference sequence). Trimming cost V 0 bases and J 1 base, with 7 bases left between them. This CDR3 is 14 amino acids long. The CDR3 DNA sequence: TGTGCCAGCAGCTTAGCCGGCAGATCCTACGAGCAGTACTTC. The encoded protein is CASSLAGRSYEQYF.

CDR3: CASRGRTTGDVWPPETQYF. CDR3 bases: TGTGCCAGCAGAGGACGAACGACTGGGGACGTCTGGCCTCCGGAGACCCAGTACTTC. V and J are TRBV25-1 and TRBJ2-5; perhaps D is TRBD1 or TRBD2 (5 bases each). Germline CDR1 is MGHDK and CDR2 is SYGVNS. V was cut by 6 bases and J by 5 bases, with 31 bases left in between. The CDR3 spans 19 residues.

This clonotype was seen at least ten times. V is TRBV20-1 and J is TRBJ1-5; D perhaps matches TRBD1 (5 bases). Per germline, CDR1 DFQATT and CDR2 SNEGSKA (reference sequence). V dropped 2 bases and J dropped 5 bases, with 16 bases sitting between them. The length of the CDR3 is 15 residues. CDR3 sequence reads: CSARTRGGWDQPQHF. The CDR3 coding sequence is TGCAGTGCTAGAACGCGTGGGGGATGGGATCAGCCCCAGCATTTT.

V gene TRBV10-1 combines with J gene TRBJ2-1; the D is unclear. The CDR3 totals 16 residues. The V gene's germline CDR1 is WNHNN and CDR2 SYGVQD (reference sequence). Trimming removed 3 bases at V and 0 bases at J, with 12 bases between. The CDR3 protein is CASSDQTPGSYNEQFF. CDR3 in DNA: TGCGCCAGCAGTGATCAGACTCCGGGCTCCTACAATGAGCAGTTCTTC.

The chain recombines TRBV7-9 with TRBJ2-5; 11 bases align to TRBD2. TRBJ2-1 explains the end of the DNA better; the J call may be wrong. Per the germline V gene, CDR1 is SEHNR and CDR2 is FQNEAQ (reference sequence). The length of the CDR3 is 14 residues. The CDR3 region has the DNA TGTGCCAGCAGCTCCCTACTAGCGGGAGATGAGCAGTTCTTC. Protein product: CASSSLLAGDEQFF.

V usage is TRBV24-1 and J usage is TRBJ1-5; 8 nucleotides match TRBD1. This CDR3 is 15 amino acids long. Germline assignment: CDR1 KGHDR and CDR2 SFDVKD. J lost 8 bases, V lost 2 bases, and 7 bases had no gene match. This CDR3 is CATSDWAGGGEPQHF. In DNA form, the CDR3 reads TGTGCCACCAGTGATTGGGCAGGGGGCGGTGAGCCCCAGCATTTT.

This clonotype came up many times. CDR3 nucleotide sequence: TGTGCCAGCAGCGAGGGGTCAGGGTACAGGGAGACCCAGTACTTC. Its translation is CASSEGSGYRETQYF. The rearrangement joins TRBV5-6 to TRBJ2-5, with D perhaps assigned TRBD1 or TRBD2 (5 bases each). Germline V gene sequence: CDR1 SGHDT, CDR2 YYEEEE. The ends were cut back, 4 bases at V and 5 bases at J, with 18 bases in the middle. This CDR3 is 15 amino acids long.

This clonotype was observed a few times. J is TRBJ1-1 and V is TRBV27; maybe TRBD1 (6 bases). CDR1 is MNHEY and CDR2 is SMNVEV in the germline V gene (reference sequence). CDR3 length equals 16 residues. The germline V and J ends were trimmed by 7 bases and 1 base, with 19 bases remaining between them. CDR3 residues: CASNPWGAVGNTEAFF. The CDR3 nucleotides are TGTGCCAGCAACCCTTGGGGGGCGGTAGGGAACACTGAAGCTTTCTTT.

This sequence joins TRBV9 and TRBJ1-5, with D tentatively TRBD1 (6 bases). Trimming left V 0 bases short and J 13 bases short, with 17 bases between. There are 14 residues in the CDR3. CDR1 is SGDLS, CDR2 YYNGEE, per germline. This CDR3 is CASSVEAGDNEQHF. DNA for the CDR3: TGTGCCAGCAGCGTAGAGGCAGGGGACAATGAGCAGCATTTT.

The rearrangement uses TRBV28 and TRBJ2-2; 10 nucleotides match TRBD2. Germline V gene data show CDR1 as MDHEN and CDR2 as SYDVKM. V was clipped by 7 bases and J by 4 bases; unmatched bases: 9. CDR3 length: 16 amino acids. This CDR3 reads CASNTAGGPRTGELFF. The CDR3 region has the DNA TGTGCCAGCAATACAGCGGGAGGGCCGCGCACCGGGGAGCTGTTTTTT.

This clonotype was recorded at least ten times. V and J are TRBV5-5 and TRBJ2-3, with TRBD2 as a possible D gene (5 bases). With 2 bases removed from V and 4 bases from J, the gap between germline ends came to 14 bases. Germline V CDR1 and CDR2: SGHKS, YYEKEE (reference sequence). The CDR3 is 15 amino acids. The CDR3, as DNA: TGTGCCAGCAGCTTCTTTTCCGGGGAAGCAGATACGCAGTATTTT. Protein: CASSFFSGEADTQYF.

The rearrangement links TRBV10-3 to TRBJ1-3; D gene ambiguous. The CDR3 is made up of 12 amino acids. CDR1 and CDR2 (germline): ENHRY, SYGVKD. V was shortened by 6 bases and J by 2 bases, with 5 bases between the two germline ends. The CDR3 DNA sequence: TGTGCCATCAGCCGAACTGGAAACACCATATATTTT. Amino acid sequence: CAISRTGNTIYF.

This clonotype was counted once. This sequence joins TRBV29-1 and TRBJ1-3, with D possibly being TRBD1 (5 bases). CDR1 SQVTM and CDR2 ANQGSEA come from the germline V gene. Trimming took 4 bases from V and 0 from J, leaving 13 bases between them. The CDR3 totals 15 residues. The CDR3 sequence: CSVGGTPSSGNTIYF. CDR3 sequence (DNA): TGCAGCGTTGGAGGGACCCCCTCCTCTGGAAACACCATATATTTT.

A single count supports this clonotype. A single base separates this from a much larger clone, so it may be a read error. V usage is TRBV6-1 and J usage is TRBJ2-7, with 7 nucleotides matching TRBD1. Germline trimming cut 6 bases from V and 12 bases from J; bases unmatched to any gene: 14. The CDR3 covers 13 residues. In germline, CDR1 is MNHNS, CDR2 SASEGT. The CDR3 spells CASSQGGPGKRYF. In DNA form, the CDR3 reads TGTGCCAGCAGCCAAGGGGGCCCCGGTAAGCGGTACTTC.

This clonotype has a handful of counts. The V call is TRBV5-1, the J call TRBJ2-7; TRBD1 is a possible D gene (6 bases). V dropped 1 base and J dropped 2 bases, with 10 bases sitting between them. CDR1 is SGHRS and CDR2 is YFSETQ in the germline V gene. The CDR3 runs 14 residues. CDR3 DNA: TGCGCCAGCAGCTTGACAGGGACGGCCTACGAGCAGTACTTC. This codes for CASSLTGTAYEQYF.

The CDR3 DNA reads TGTGCCAGCATCCCCCGGGACATCAAAGAGACCCAGTACTTC. This sequence encodes CASIPRDIKETQYF. V and J are TRBV6-1 and TRBJ2-5, with a possible D match to TRBD1 (6 bases). The length of the CDR3 is 14 residues. The V and J ends lost 7 bases and 3 bases respectively, with 15 bases between them. Germline assignment: CDR1 MNHNS and CDR2 SASEGT.

This clonotype was seen many times. V is TRBV12-3 or TRBV12-4 and J is TRBJ1-3; D may be TRBD1 (6 bases). V lost 6 bases to trimming and J lost 7 bases, with 13 bases between them. The CDR3 is 13 residues long. CDR3 protein: CASSPGGGNTIYF. CDR3 nucleotide sequence: TGTGCCAGCAGCCCTGGGGGGGGCAACACCATATATTTT.